One T cell receptor (beta chain) is described in this entry. Only in-frame clones appear in the TCRdb table, and some are missing; sequencing was by immunoSEQ multiplex PCR. The table shows about 240,000 clones, with 86% occurring only once. The sample comes from a study of blood T cell repertoires in COVID-19. Study information: From T cells, B-cell-depleted T cells, or PBMCs came the material, which was cDNA or gDNA.

Germline V gives CDR1 MNHEY, CDR2 SVGAGI. This CDR3 region has 15 residues. V dropped 0 bases and J dropped 3 bases, with 11 bases sitting between them. The receptor's source is a man aged 55 to 70 with acute or convalescent COVID-19. This chain connects TRBV6-5 to TRBJ1-1; a weak D match, TRBD1 (5 bases). The specimen sequenced was peripheral blood. The CDR3, as DNA: TGTGCCAGCAGTTACTCGGTCAGGGTTCACACTGAAGCTTTCTTT. Protein product: CASSYSVRVHTEAFF.